These 21 T cell receptor beta chains were sequenced from one sample in a study of molecular identifiers for immune sequencing clone quantification. TCRdb fed the PCR reads into MiXCR, producing one record per CDR3 protein. The table has roughly 320,000 distinct CDR3 sequences, 24% seen once; the top ten hold approximately 0.74%. The specimen sequenced was naive CD8+ T cells from blood, with Jurkat cell RNA spiked in. Subset noted: FACS-sorted CD8+CD4-CCR7+CD45RA+ naive T cells. The receptors were sampled from a human donor in good health. Some libraries in this study had Jurkat cell RNA spiked in.

The chain has TRBV18 and TRBJ1-5, with D tentatively TRBD1 (5 bases). V lost 1 base and J 5 bases, leaving 15 bases between the germline ends. CDR1 and CDR2 from the germline V gene are KGHSH and LQKENI. There are 16 residues in the CDR3. CDR3 nucleotide sequence: TGTGCCAGCTCACCACGGGGGGTGGTGAGGGATCAGCCCCAGCATTTT. This gives the protein CASSPRGVVRDQPQHF. Using reference TRBV18 and TRBJ1-5 for the parts outside the CDR3, the full variable domain is NAGVMQNPRHLVRRRGQEARLRCSPMKGHSHVYWYRQLPEEGLKFMVYLQKENIIDESGMPKERFSAEFPKEGPSILRIQQVVRGDSAAYFCASSPRGVVRDQPQHFGDGTRLSIL.

On this clonotype: A much larger clone is a single base away; this may be a read error. This chain connects TRBV29-1 to TRBJ1-1, with D hard to call. CDR3 size: 12 residues. Trimming took 8 bases from V and 4 from J, leaving 14 bases between them. The V gene's germline CDR1 is SQVTM and CDR2 ANQGSEA. The CDR3 loop is CSILLGSTEAFF. CDR3 nucleotide sequence: TGCAGCATTCTGTTGGGGAGCACTGAAGCTTTCTTT.

In its sample, this clonotype was seen a few times. The chain employs TRBV12-3 or TRBV12-4 and TRBJ2-3; D might be TRBD2 (5 bases). This CDR3 is 12 amino acids long. V lost 8 bases and J 6 bases, leaving 12 bases between the germline ends. The chain's CDR3 is CASGLFQDTQYF. The CDR3, as DNA: TGTGCCAGCGGACTGTTTCAGGATACGCAGTATTTT.

The chain combines TRBV11-2 with TRBJ2-5; TRBD2 is a possible D gene (6 bases). From germline, CDR1 is SGHAT and CDR2 FQNNGV. The CDR3 loop spans 17 amino acids. V was cut by 1 base and J by 2 bases, with 17 bases left in between. CDR3 bases: TGTGCCAGCAGCTTAGTGTGGAGGGCGTCTTATCAAGAGACCCAGTACTTC. It yields the protein CASSLVWRASYQETQYF.

This clonotype showed up just a few times. The rearrangement joins TRBV7-9 to TRBJ2-7; D might be TRBD1 (6 bases). The CDR3 extends over 15 amino acids. CDR1 and CDR2 from the germline V gene are SEHNR and FQNEAQ (reference sequence). Trimming stripped 1 base from V and 2 bases from J, with 12 bases between. CDR3 amino acids: CASSLGNRVTYEQYF. CDR3 DNA sequence: TGTGCCAGCAGCTTAGGGAACAGGGTGACCTACGAGCAGTACTTC.

The CDR3 region is CASSQDWTGGNTIYF. The CDR3 coding sequence is TGCGCCAGCAGCCAAGATTGGACAGGCGGAAACACCATATATTTT. V is TRBV4-3 and J is TRBJ1-3; the match to TRBD1 covers 7 bases. Unmatched junction bases numbered 3, after V lost 0 bases and J lost 4 bases. The CDR3 totals 15 residues. Germline CDR1 is LGHNA and CDR2 is YSLEER.

The sample holds many counts of this clonotype. The chain uses TRBV29-1 and TRBJ2-7; 10 nucleotides line up with TRBD1. With 1 base clipped from V and 1 base from J, the junction kept 7 bases outside the gene matches. Germline V gene sequence: CDR1 SQVTM, CDR2 ANQGSEA. This CDR3 contains 16 residues. This chain's CDR3 is CSVEAKPGQGSYEQYF. DNA for the CDR3: TGCAGCGTTGAAGCCAAACCGGGACAGGGGTCCTACGAGCAGTACTTC.

Ten or more counts support this clonotype. This rearrangement joins TRBV7-6 to TRBJ2-5, with 7 nucleotides matching TRBD2. V lost 1 base, J lost 1 base, and 6 bases stayed unmatched. The CDR3 is 16 amino acids. Per germline, CDR1 SGHVS and CDR2 FNYEAQ. The CDR3: CASSLVASGGQETQYF. CDR3 in DNA: TGTGCCAGCAGCTTAGTTGCTAGCGGAGGCCAAGAGACCCAGTACTTC.

This clonotype came up many times. The V and J genes are TRBV19 and TRBJ2-3, with D perhaps assigned TRBD1 or TRBD2 (6 bases each). Germline CDR1 reads LNHDA; CDR2 reads SQIVND (reference sequence). V was cut by 6 bases and J by 4 bases, with 14 bases left in between. CDR3 length: 14 residues. This CDR3 is CASSPDGGADTQYF. The CDR3, as DNA: TGTGCCAGTAGCCCGGACGGGGGCGCAGATACGCAGTATTTT.

This clonotype was counted only a few times. CDR3 coding DNA: TGCAGCGTCGACTACGGGACAGGCTCTGGAAACACCATATATTTT. Translating it yields CSVDYGTGSGNTIYF. V and J are TRBV29-1 and TRBJ1-3; the match to TRBD1 covers 8 bases. The CDR3 sequence is 15 residues long. Germline V gives CDR1 SQVTM, CDR2 ANQGSEA. The J segment lost 0 bases and the V segment lost 6 bases, leaving 7 bases of the junction unmatched.

The rearrangement uses TRBV4-3 and TRBJ2-3; D may match TRBD1 or TRBD2 (5 bases each). Germline CDR1 is LGHNA and CDR2 is YSLEER. CDR3 length: 16 amino acids. V shed 0 bases and J shed 0 bases, with 10 bases lying between them. CDR3 coding DNA: TGCGCCAGCAGCCAAGATGAGAGGGGTAGCACAGATACGCAGTATTTT. This sequence encodes CASSQDERGSTDTQYF.

This clonotype was counted at least ten times. J is TRBJ2-3 and V is TRBV7-2; TRBD2 matches at 15 bases. With V trimmed by 4 bases and J by 4 bases, 12 bases remained unmatched. Germline V lookup: CDR1 SGHTA, CDR2 FQGNSA. The CDR3 contains 19 residues. CDR3 in amino acids: CASSSTWTSGRARADTQYF. The CDR3 nucleotides are TGTGCCAGCAGCTCCACGTGGACTAGCGGGAGGGCCAGGGCAGATACGCAGTATTTT.

Worth noting for this clonotype: With a much larger clone just one base away, this may be a read error. This rearrangement joins TRBV7-9 to TRBJ2-3; possible D gene TRBD2, 6 bases. The germline V and J ends were trimmed by 9 bases and 3 bases, with 10 bases remaining between them. Germline loops: CDR1 SEHNR, CDR2 FQNEAQ (reference sequence). The CDR3 consists of 12 residues. The CDR3 DNA follows: TGTGCCAGTGGACTACAGACAGATACGCAGTATTTT. Protein: CASGLQTDTQYF.

The chain employs TRBV7-9 and TRBJ1-5; tentative D call: TRBD1 (6 bases). Trimming took off 1 base at V and 7 bases at J, with 11 bases between the two ends. The V gene's germline CDR1 is SEHNR and CDR2 FQNEAQ (reference sequence). This CDR3 has 14 amino acids. The CDR3 protein is CASSLGMTGQPQHF. The CDR3 DNA is TGTGCCAGCAGCTTAGGGATGACAGGCCAGCCCCAGCATTTT.

The J gene is TRBJ1-2, the V gene TRBV13; 8 bases line up with TRBD1. The CDR3 is 14 residues long. CDR1 is PRHDT, CDR2 FYEKMQ, per germline (reference sequence). Losses at the gene ends were 2 bases for V and 4 bases for J; bases not matched to a gene: 3. As DNA, the CDR3 is TGTGCCAGCAGCTTACAGGACAGGGCCTATGGCTACACCTTC. Protein: CASSLQDRAYGYTF.

With respect to this clonotype: This may be a read error, as it is one base from a much larger clone. CDR3 nucleotides: TGTGCCTGCAGCTTAGACCCCCTTAGCCGGGTTCCTAATGAAAAACTGTTTTTT. Residues: CACSLDPLSRVPNEKLFF. The genes are TRBV7-2 and TRBJ1-4; D is unresolved. Germline-derived CDR1 and CDR2 are SGHTA and FQGNSA. There are 18 residues in the CDR3.

This clonotype was counted at least ten times. CDR3 sequence (DNA): TGTGCCAGCAACGGGGGTGTCACAGATACGCAGTATTTT. Translation gives CASNGGVTDTQYF. This chain uses TRBV2 with TRBJ2-3; maybe TRBD2 (6 bases). CDR1 and CDR2 from the germline V gene are SNHLY and FYNNEI. The CDR3 runs 13 residues. The V end was cut by 7 bases, the J end by 2 bases, with 10 bases between.

The chain combines TRBV6-2 or TRBV6-3 with TRBJ2-7, with TRBD1 identical over 8 bases. The CDR3 runs to 15 residues. From germline, CDR1 is MNHEY and CDR2 SVGEGT. Unmatched junction bases numbered 11, after V lost 6 bases and J lost 4 bases. CDR3 loop: CASRPPGQVGYEQYF. The CDR3 coding sequence is TGTGCCAGCAGACCACCGGGACAGGTCGGATACGAGCAGTACTTC.

Concerning this clonotype: This may come from a read error, since a much larger clone is one base off. V gene TRBV20-1 combines with J gene TRBJ2-7; D not certain. The CDR3 is 12 residues long. With 4 bases removed from V and 2 bases from J, the gap between germline ends came to 9 bases. Germline CDR1 reads DFQATT; CDR2 reads SNEGSKA (reference sequence). CDR3 DNA: TGCAGTGCTACGCCTGAAACCTACGAGCAGTACTTC. It is translated as CSATPETYEQYF.

In its sample, this clonotype was seen a few times. J is TRBJ2-2 and V is TRBV4-3; the D is unclear. The V gene's germline CDR1 is LGHNA and CDR2 YSLEER. The CDR3 is 15 residues long. V was pared by 0 bases and J by 6 bases, with 11 bases between. CDR3 in amino acids: CASSQERWSAGELFF. The DNA of the CDR3 is TGCGCCAGCAGCCAAGAACGGTGGTCCGCCGGGGAGCTGTTTTTT.

Remarks on this clonotype: Germline is not matched at one junction end, which may reflect a read error. The V call is TRBV27, the J call TRBJ2-3; TRBD2 aligns across 8 bases. Germline CDR1 MNHEY, CDR2 SMNVEV (reference sequence). CDR3 length: 16 residues. The CDR3 coding sequence is TGTGCCAACAGTACCCAATTGACTAGCGTCACAGATACGCAGTATTTT. Translated, it gives CANSTQLTSVTDTQYF.